This is a list of T cell receptor beta chains from one sample in a study of blood T cell repertoires in COVID-19. Assay used: immunoSEQ multiplex PCR; TCRdb lists only in-frame clones, some missing. The sample yields 350,000 to 450,000 clones, roughly 86% seen once. Sequenced material: PBMCs or T cells enriched from blood (not recorded which). The receptor source for this set is a man aged 35-49 years in a cohort exposed to, infected with or recovered from COVID-19 (not recorded which). Both conserved end residues are part of each CDR3. A D gene is named only where the DNA matches it firmly. Rows may omit the clone size; those that give it use once, few, many or a size class.

-	TRBV6-5	TRBJ2-5	-	CASSPGGETQYF	TGTGCCAGCAGCCCAGGAGGAGAGACCCAGTACTTC
TRBD2	TRBV7-2	TRBJ2-1	-	CASSLVGGSTHNEQFF	TGTGCCAGCAGCTTAGTAGGCGGGAGCACCCACAATGAGCAGTTCTTC
TRBD1	TRBV7-9	TRBJ2-1	few	CASSSYRGLYNEQFF	TGTGCCAGCAGCTCCTACAGGGGGCTCTACAATGAGCAGTTCTTC
TRBD1	TRBV5-1	TRBJ2-2	-	CASSSLTGGAELFF	TGCGCCAGCAGCTCGTTAACAGGGGGCGCGGAGCTGTTTTTT
-	TRBV4-1	TRBJ2-1	-	CASSQDGGGTLKGEQFF	TGCGCCAGCAGCCAAGACGGCGGGGGCACACTTAAAGGTGAGCAGTTCTTC
TRBD2	TRBV5-4	TRBJ2-3	-	CASSAGRSGADTQYF	TGTGCCAGCAGCGCCGGGAGGTCGGGGGCAGATACGCAGTATTTT
TRBD1	TRBV7-7	TRBJ1-3	-	CASSPTQGQGPGNTIYF	TGTGCCAGCAGCCCAACACAGGGACAGGGACCTGGAAACACCATATATTTT
-	TRBV5-6	TRBJ2-5	-	CASSFRSSQETQYF	TGTGCCAGCAGCTTTCGGTCATCCCAAGAGACCCAGTACTTC
TRBD2	TRBV6-5	TRBJ2-1	once	CASRQLAGAYNEQFF	TGTGCCAGCAGACAACTAGCGGGAGCTTACAATGAGCAGTTCTTC
-	TRBV20-1	TRBJ2-1	-	CSGIGDNEQFF	TGCAGTGGAATCGGGGACAATGAGCAGTTCTTC
TRBD2	TRBV18	TRBJ2-1	once	CASSPYLSGRNNEQFF	TGTGCCAGCTCACCATACCTTAGCGGGAGAAACAATGAGCAGTTCTTC
TRBD1	TRBV28	TRBJ2-7	-	CASTRQGGNEQYF	TGTGCCAGCACCCGACAGGGGGGCAACGAGCAGTACTTC
-	TRBV19	TRBJ1-1	-	CASSIPQGRIAFF	TGTGCCAGTAGTATCCCACAGGGCCGGATAGCTTTCTTT
TRBD2	TRBV7-9	TRBJ2-1	-	CASSKTSGSSYNEQFF	TGTGCCAGCAGCAAGACTAGCGGAAGCTCCTACAATGAGCAGTTCTTC
TRBD1	TRBV5-6	TRBJ2-7	-	CASSRSRERWTGSYEQYF	TGTGCCAGCAGCCGATCTAGGGAACGATGGACAGGGTCCTACGAGCAGTACTTC
-	TRBV5-5	TRBJ1-5	-	CASSLGPGRNQPQHF	TGTGCCAGCAGCTTGGGACCAGGGAGGAATCAGCCCCAGCATTTT
-	TRBV19	TRBJ1-3	once	CASSIKVDTGNTIYF	TGTGCCAGTAGTATAAAGGTGGACACTGGAAACACCATATATTTT
-	TRBV27	TRBJ2-7	-	CASGGASYEQYF	TGTGCCAGCGGCGGGGCATCCTACGAGCAGTACTTC
-	TRBV11-2	TRBJ1-6	-	CATKSNRDMRSPLHF	TGTGCCACTAAAAGTAACAGGGACATGCGATCACCCCTCCACTTT
TRBD1	TRBV6-8	TRBJ1-5	-	CAVPFGTGNNQPQHF	TGTGCCGTACCTTTCGGGACAGGGAACAATCAGCCCCAGCATTTT
TRBD2	TRBV9	TRBJ2-6	-	CASSVGGGWVSGANVLTF	TGTGCCAGCAGCGTAGGCGGGGGGTGGGTCTCTGGGGCCAACGTCCTGACTTTC
-	TRBV28	TRBJ1-2	-	CASRDPSGSNYGYTF	TGTGCCAGCAGAGACCCCTCCGGGAGCAACTATGGCTACACCTTC
TRBD2	TRBV3-1/TRBV3-2	TRBJ2-7	-	CASSQATSGRASYEQYF	TGTGCCAGCAGCCAGGCAACTAGCGGGAGGGCCTCCTACGAGCAGTACTTC
-	TRBV21-1	TRBJ1-2	-	CASSIHRGPYGYTF	TGTGCCAGCAGCATCCACAGGGGGCCCTATGGCTACACCTTC
-	TRBV21-1	TRBJ1-6	-	CASSKRTGASSPLHF	TGTGCCAGCAGCAAGAGGACAGGGGCAAGTTCACCCCTCCACTTT
-	TRBV6-5	TRBJ2-5	-	CASRGSGWIKTQYF	TGTGCCAGCAGAGGAAGCGGGTGGATAAAGACCCAGTACTTC
TRBD1	TRBV11-3	TRBJ2-2	-	CASRATGSGELFF	TGTGCCAGCAGGGCGACAGGGTCCGGGGAGCTGTTTTTT
-	TRBV3-1/TRBV3-2	TRBJ1-2	-	CASSQGDIYGYTF	TGTGCCAGCAGCCAAGGGGACATCTATGGCTACACCTTC
TRBD1	TRBV19	TRBJ1-5	-	CASSILDRVYQPQHF	TGTGCCAGTAGTATCCTCGACAGGGTATATCAGCCCCAGCATTTT
-	TRBV11-1	TRBJ2-1	-	CASSLGPGNEQFF	TGTGCCAGCAGCTTAGGGCCAGGGAACGAGCAGTTCTTC
TRBD1	TRBV18	TRBJ1-2	-	CASSPGQGDYGYTF	TGTGCCAGCTCACCCGGACAGGGAGATTATGGCTACACCTTC
-	TRBV5-1	TRBJ1-2	-	CASSLGGTNYGYTF	TGCGCCAGCAGCTTGGGAGGCACCAACTATGGCTACACCTTC
-	TRBV11-2	TRBJ2-1	once	CASSQKGASSYNEQFF	TGTGCCAGCAGCCAAAAGGGAGCTAGCTCCTACAATGAGCAGTTCTTC
TRBD2	TRBV30	TRBJ2-1	-	CACTPGRAFAYNEQFF	TGTGCCTGTACTCCCGGGAGGGCCTTCGCCTACAATGAGCAGTTCTTC
TRBD2	TRBV5-1	TRBJ2-3	-	CASKGREAITHTDTQYF	TGCGCCAGCAAAGGGCGGGAGGCCATTACCCACACAGATACGCAGTATTTT
-	TRBV2	TRBJ1-6	-	CAGQTAENSPLHF	TGTGCCGGACAGACCGCTGAGAATTCACCCCTCCACTTT
TRBD2	TRBV7-2	TRBJ2-3	-	CASSLYGTTGTDTQYF	TGTGCCAGCAGCTTATACGGGACTACCGGCACAGATACGCAGTATTTT
-	TRBV12-2	TRBJ2-3	-	CASRLGGRSTQYF	TGTGCAAGTCGCTTGGGCGGGCGGAGTACGCAGTATTTT
TRBD2	TRBV5-1	TRBJ2-1	-	CASSLGPSPGGTSGSIEQFF	TGCGCCAGCAGCTTGGGACCTTCCCCTGGCGGGACTAGCGGGAGTATTGAGCAGTTCTTC
TRBD2	TRBV9	TRBJ2-7	-	CASSPSGKEQYF	TGTGCCAGCAGCCCTAGCGGGAAAGAGCAGTACTTC
-	TRBV7-9	TRBJ2-5	-	CASSQGSETQYF	TGTGCCAGCAGCCAGGGGTCGGAGACCCAGTACTTC
TRBD1	TRBV2	TRBJ2-7	-	CASRRGHTYEQYF	TGTGCCAGCCGCAGGGGGCACACCTACGAGCAGTACTTC
TRBD1	TRBV18	TRBJ2-7	-	CASSPTGTGSYEQYF	TGTGCCAGCTCACCGACCGGGACAGGCTCCTACGAGCAGTACTTC